This T cell receptor beta chain was recorded in a study of blood T cell repertoires in COVID-19. The repertoire was sequenced with immunoSEQ multiplex PCR; TCRdb's copy has only in-frame clones and lacks some. This sample has a few hundred thousand clones, with approximately 88% found just once. This receptor was obtained from a woman between 40 and 55 years old with acute COVID-19. The specimen was PBMCs or T cells enriched from blood (not recorded which).

CDR3 loop: CARGGPNTEAFF. The CDR3 region has the DNA TGTGCCAGAGGAGGGCCAAACACTGAAGCTTTCTTT. This chain connects TRBV5-3 to TRBJ1-1, with unresolved D. TRBV5-3 is placed among ORFs of uncertain function. The length of the CDR3 is 12 residues. Trimming shortened V by 7 bases and J by 2 bases, and 9 bases separated the two germline ends.